This T cell receptor beta chain was sequenced in a study of T cell responses to AZD1222 COVID-19 vaccine. The protocol was immunoSEQ multiplex PCR, while the TCRdb copy is restricted to in-frame clones and leaves out a portion. There are roughly 140,000 clones in the sample; more than 75% occur only once, and 3.1% lies in the top ten. Study outcomes and limitations: Repertoire sampling was restricted to post-peak T cell response timepoints. White British people made up most donors, females outnumbered males, and clonal diversity was possibly underestimated.

Regarding this clone: Its specificity is unknown.

With 9 bases clipped from V and 4 bases from J, the junction kept 6 bases outside the gene matches. Germline V CDR1 and CDR2: KGHDR, SFDVKD. This CDR3 is built from 13 residues. This sequence originates from an adult who received the AZD1222 COVID-19 vaccine. The rearrangement joins TRBV24-1 to TRBJ2-7; 9 bases are a match to TRBD1. The specimen was peripheral blood, collected 28 days after the second AZD1222 dose. This chain's CDR3 is CATEQGAQYEQYF. For the CDR3, the DNA is TGTGCCACCGAACAGGGGGCTCAGTACGAGCAGTACTTC.